This T cell receptor (beta chain) was profiled in a study of Ad26.COV2.S vaccination and SARS-CoV-2 variants. Whole-study results and caveats: Possibly, TCR breadth and depth analyses underestimated total T cell responses.

CDR1 is SGHAT and CDR2 is FQDESV in the germline V gene (reference sequence). The V segment lost 4 bases and the J segment 7 bases; nucleotides outside the gene matches: 12. CDR3 length equals 15 residues. Sequencing used immunoSEQ multiplex PCR; TCRdb keeps in-frame clones, though not all of them. The table shows roughly 400,000 clones, with 70% to 90% occurring only once. Worth noting for this clone: The antigen remains unidentified.

Regarding treatment: roughly 19 received Ad26.COV2.S at low or high dose, single or two shots; about 5 received placebo; per-sample allocation not given. Sampling happened 63 days after the first vaccine or placebo injection. The sequence was collected from a person between 18 and 60 years old who received the Ad26.COV2.S COVID-19 vaccine or a placebo. The chain links TRBV11-1 to TRBJ1-1; 7 nucleotides agree with TRBD1. The sequencing here drew on peripheral blood, taken in a trial of Ad26.COV2.S vaccine versus placebo. In nucleotides, the CDR3 is TGTGCCAGCAGCTCACGAGAGACAGGGATTTATGAAGCTTTCTTT. This translates into CASSSRETGIYEAFF.